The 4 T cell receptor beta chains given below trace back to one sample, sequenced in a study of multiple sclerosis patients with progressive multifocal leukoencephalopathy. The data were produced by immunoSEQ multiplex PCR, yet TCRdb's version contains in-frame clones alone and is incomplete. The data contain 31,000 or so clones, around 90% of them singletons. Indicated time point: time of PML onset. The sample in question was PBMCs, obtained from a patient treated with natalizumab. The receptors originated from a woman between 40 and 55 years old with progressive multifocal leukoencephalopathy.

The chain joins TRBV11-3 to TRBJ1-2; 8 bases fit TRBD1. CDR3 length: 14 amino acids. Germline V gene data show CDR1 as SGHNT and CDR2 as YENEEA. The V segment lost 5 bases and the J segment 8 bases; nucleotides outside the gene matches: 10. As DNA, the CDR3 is TGTGCCAGCAGCCCTCGGACAGGGTTAGAGGGCTACACCTTC. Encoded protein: CASSPRTGLEGYTF.

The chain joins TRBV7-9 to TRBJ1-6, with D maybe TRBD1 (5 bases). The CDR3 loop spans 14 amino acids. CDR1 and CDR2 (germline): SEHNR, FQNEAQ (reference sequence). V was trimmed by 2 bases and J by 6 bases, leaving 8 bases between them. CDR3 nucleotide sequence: TGTGCCAGCAGCTTACAGGGCACTAATTCACCCCTCCACTTT. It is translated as CASSLQGTNSPLHF.

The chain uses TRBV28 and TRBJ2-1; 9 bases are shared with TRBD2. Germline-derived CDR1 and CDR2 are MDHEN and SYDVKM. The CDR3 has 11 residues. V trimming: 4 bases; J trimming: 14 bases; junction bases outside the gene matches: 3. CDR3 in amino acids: CASSSQRGEFF. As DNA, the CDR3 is TGTGCCAGCAGTTCCCAGCGGGGGGAGTTCTTC.

The CDR3 region is CASSYTGTATNYGYTF. CDR3 nucleotides: TGTGCCAGCAGTTACACCGGGACAGCTACTAACTATGGCTACACCTTC. The chain joins TRBV2 to TRBJ1-2; 7 bases line up with TRBD1. Trimming removed 5 bases from V and 0 bases from J; junction bases left unmatched: 9. Germline CDR1 is SNHLY and CDR2 is FYNNEI. The CDR3 consists of 16 residues.